This TCR beta chain was captured in a study of blood T cells in healthy people across ages. The CDR3 extends over 15 amino acids. The germline V gene encodes CDR1 MNHEY and CDR2 SVGEGT. J gave up 5 bases and V 4 bases, and 7 bases lay outside the gene matches. For the second PCR, which ran for roughly 6 to 11 cycles, a sample-barcoded 5' primer and a J-beta primer mix were used. Using its own MiXCR run on the 5' RACE reads, TCRdb lists one record per CDR3 protein. The sample lists approximately 700,000 distinct CDR3 sequences, roughly 32% occurring once. General study points: Diversity of TCR beta correlated strongly with naive T cell percentage. Higher diversity and more naive CD4+ cells were features of long-lived donors, compared to aged donors.

This clonotype was seen ten or more times. Its cognate antigen is unknown. This receptor was obtained from a woman aged 80 or older in good health. Sequenced: blood. The chain combines TRBV6-2 or TRBV6-3 with TRBJ2-5; 10 positions agree with TRBD1. The CDR3 DNA reads TGTGCCAGCAGTTCCCGACAGGGGGCCGGGGAGACCCAGTACTTC. Residues: CASSSRQGAGETQYF.